The 22 T cell receptor beta chains in this list originate from one sample, sequenced in a study of Ad26.COV2.S vaccination and SARS-CoV-2 variants. Treatment given: roughly 18 received Ad26.COV2.S at low or high dose, single or two shots; several received placebo; per-sample allocation not given. The samples were gathered on day 63 after the first injection of vaccine or placebo. The data were produced by immunoSEQ multiplex PCR, yet TCRdb's version contains in-frame clones alone and is incomplete. The sample has hundreds of thousands of clones, 89% seen once. The source material was peripheral blood, sampled in a trial of Ad26.COV2.S vaccine versus placebo. These receptors were taken from a person between 18 and 60 years old who received the Ad26.COV2.S COVID-19 vaccine or a placebo.

The chain carries TRBV25-1 and TRBJ2-2; D tentatively reads TRBD1 or TRBD2 (5 bases each). The CDR3 runs 13 residues. The germline V gene encodes CDR1 MGHDK and CDR2 SYGVNS. V lost 8 bases and J lost 7, with 14 bases in between. The CDR3 region is CASSATGHGELFF. For the CDR3, the DNA is TGTGCCAGCTCCGCCACGGGGCACGGGGAGCTGTTTTTT.

The rearrangement joins TRBV7-2 to TRBJ1-2; no clear D gene. Germline CDR1 reads SGHTA; CDR2 reads FQGNSA. Trimming took off 5 bases at V and 2 bases at J, with 9 bases between the two ends. This CDR3 comprises 13 residues. CDR3 DNA: TGTGCCAGCAGCCCCCGAGTGAACTATGGCTACACCTTC. This sequence encodes CASSPRVNYGYTF.

This chain links TRBV30 with TRBJ1-2; tentative D call: TRBD1 (5 bases). V was clipped by 3 bases and J by 4 bases, with 12 bases between them. The CDR3 extends over 13 amino acids. Germline lookup yields CDR1 GTSNPN and CDR2 SVGIG (reference sequence). The CDR3 DNA is TGTGCCTGGAGAACCAGGGCCGCCTATGGCTACACCTTC. This encodes CAWRTRAAYGYTF. Full variable domain (remainder filled in from reference TRBV30 and TRBJ1-2): SQTIHQWPATLVQPVGSPLSLECTVEGTSNPNLYWYRQAAGRGLQLLFYSVGIGQISSEVPQNLSASRPQDRQFILSSKKLLLSDSGFYLCAWRTRAAYGYTFGSGTRLTVV.

The count of this clone is one. The chain combines TRBV10-3 with TRBJ1-5; D gene ambiguous. This CDR3 has 13 amino acids. Germline values: CDR1 ENHRY, CDR2 SYGVKD. V lost 2 bases and J lost 5, with 7 bases in between. The CDR3 region has the DNA TGTGCCATCAGTGAGGATGGGGATCAGCCCCAGCATTTT. This encodes CAISEDGDQPQHF.

The rearrangement links TRBV11-2 to TRBJ2-7; 8 bases are a match to TRBD2. This CDR3 contains 15 residues. Looked up from germline, CDR1 is SGHAT and CDR2 is FQNNGV. The junction had 10 bases not matched to a gene; V was cut back by 2 bases and J by 7 bases. The DNA for the CDR3 is TGTGCCAGCAGCTTAAGACTAGCGACGCCCCTGGAGCAGTACTTC. This encodes CASSLRLATPLEQYF. The whole variable domain, filled in from reference TRBV11-2 and TRBJ2-7, reads EAGVAQSPRYKIIEKRQSVAFWCNPISGHATLYWYQQILGQGPKLLIQFQNNGVVDDSQLPKDRFSAERLKGVDSTLKIQPAKLEDSAVYLCASSLRLATPLEQYFGPGTRLTVT.

The genes are TRBV6-5 and TRBJ1-1; a weak D match, TRBD1 (5 bases). V shed 7 bases and J shed 3 bases, with 12 bases lying between them. CDR3 size: 13 residues. From germline, CDR1 is MNHEY and CDR2 SVGAGI. The CDR3 reads CASMLVQDTEAFF. The CDR3, as DNA: TGTGCCAGCATGTTGGTACAGGACACTGAAGCTTTCTTT.

This chain joins TRBV11-2 and TRBJ2-5, with TRBD2 as a possible D gene (7 bases). This CDR3 spans 17 amino acids. Germline assignment: CDR1 SGHAT and CDR2 FQNNGV. Trimming cost V 2 bases and J 7 bases, with 23 bases left between them. The DNA for the CDR3 is TGTGCCAGCAGCTTAAGCCTACCCGCGGGGGCCCCGGGGACCCAGTACTTC. It yields the protein CASSLSLPAGAPGTQYF.

This clone was observed a single time. The chain joins TRBV2 to TRBJ2-7; D gene unclear. Trimming stripped 8 bases from V and 1 base from J, with 12 bases between. CDR1 is SNHLY and CDR2 is FYNNEI in the germline V gene. The length of the CDR3 is 13 residues. The CDR3 nucleotides read TGTGCCAGCGTTCAGAGAGGTTCCTACGAGCAGTACTTC. Translating gives CASVQRGSYEQYF.

The chain links TRBV7-6 to TRBJ2-1; unclear D gene. V lost 5 bases and J 5 bases, leaving 4 bases between the germline ends. Germline-derived CDR1 and CDR2 are SGHVS and FNYEAQ. The CDR3 totals 11 residues. CDR3 amino acids: CASSRDNEQFF. DNA of the CDR3: TGTGCCAGCAGCCGAGACAATGAGCAGTTCTTC.

Of note for this clone: This specimen includes other DNA sequences encoding the same CDR3. The chain links TRBV30 to TRBJ1-1; no clear D gene. Trimming pared 0 bases from V and 0 bases from J, leaving 5 bases between. The CDR3 extends over 13 amino acids. CDR1 is GTSNPN, CDR2 SVGIG, per germline (reference sequence). CDR3 nucleotides: TGTGCCTGGAGTGTGGGGATGAACACTGAAGCTTTCTTT. Translated, it gives CAWSVGMNTEAFF. The whole variable domain, remainder taken from reference TRBV30 and TRBJ1-1, is SQTIHQWPATLVQPVGSPLSLECTVEGTSNPNLYWYRQAAGRGLQLLFYSVGIGQISSEVPQNLSASRPQDRQFILSSKKLLLSDSGFYLCAWSVGMNTEAFFGQGTRLTVV.

The V and J genes are TRBV10-3 and TRBJ2-5; 7 bases match TRBD2. Germline V gene sequence: CDR1 ENHRY, CDR2 SYGVKD. This CDR3 is built from 11 residues. J lost 5 bases, V lost 10 bases, and 4 bases had no gene match. The CDR3 sequence: CATRGEETQYF. In DNA, the CDR3 is TGTGCCACACGGGGGGAGGAGACCCAGTACTTC.

This chain links TRBV5-4 with TRBJ2-1, with D unresolved. The CDR3 is 13 amino acids. CDR1 is SGHNT, CDR2 YYREEE, per germline (reference sequence). V was pared by 4 bases and J by 8 bases, with 13 bases between. Written as DNA, the CDR3 is TGTGCCAGCAGCCCTCCCTCTCGGCATGAGCAGTTCTTC. This sequence encodes CASSPPSRHEQFF.

The J gene is TRBJ2-7, the V gene TRBV3-1 (or the pseudogene TRBV3-2); D unresolved. Trimming left V 0 bases short and J 6 bases short, with 9 bases between. Germline V gene data show CDR1 as LGHDT and CDR2 as YNNKEL (reference sequence). The CDR3 is 13 amino acids. The CDR3 DNA is TGTGCCAGCAGCCAAGAGGGAATAGGCGAGCAGTACTTC. This codes for CASSQEGIGEQYF.

The CDR3 nucleotides are TGTGCCAGCAGCCAAGAGCCTAGCGGGGGGACCTACGAGCAGTACTTC. Amino acids: CASSQEPSGGTYEQYF. The V gene is TRBV3-1 (or the pseudogene TRBV3-2), the J gene TRBJ2-7, with 11 bases identical to TRBD2. This CDR3 contains 16 residues. The germline gives CDR1 LGHDT, CDR2 YNNKEL (reference sequence). J gave up 2 bases and V 0 bases, and 3 bases lay outside the gene matches.

The CDR3 sequence: CASSLSGGSSYNEQFF. In nucleotides, the CDR3 is TGTGCCAGCAGCCTTAGCGGGGGTTCCTCCTACAATGAGCAGTTCTTC. The chain is built from TRBV6-2 or TRBV6-3 and TRBJ2-1; TRBD2 aligns across 9 bases. CDR1 is MNHEY and CDR2 is SVGEGT in the germline V gene. CDR3 length equals 16 residues. The V and J ends lost 6 bases and 0 bases, in that order; junction bases with no gene match: 6.

The chain recombines TRBV4-3 with TRBJ1-2, with D hard to call. Germline assignment: CDR1 LGHNA and CDR2 YSLEER. The CDR3 length is 13 residues. V was clipped by 0 bases and J by 4 bases, with 6 bases between them. The CDR3 DNA follows: TGCGCCAGCAGCCAAGAAATCCTCTATGGCTACACCTTC. Translating gives CASSQEILYGYTF.

This clone has just one count. This chain connects TRBV5-6 to TRBJ1-4; 7 bases map to TRBD1. The CDR3 runs to 16 residues. The V gene's germline CDR1 is SGHDT and CDR2 YYEEEE. V lost 5 bases to trimming and J lost 8 bases; unmatched junction nucleotides: 15. This CDR3 reads CASRGRAGTAEEKLFF. In nucleotides, the CDR3 is TGTGCCAGCAGGGGCCGTGCCGGGACAGCGGAGGAAAAACTGTTTTTT.

On this clone: Other DNA sequences in this sample translate to the same CDR3. The rearrangement links TRBV5-1 to TRBJ2-5, with unresolved D. Trimming shortened V by 3 bases and J by 1 base, and 1 base separated the two germline ends. CDR1 is SGHRS, CDR2 YFSETQ, per germline. The CDR3 covers 11 residues. This CDR3 is CASSSQETQYF. CDR3 sequence (DNA): TGCGCCAGCAGCTCCCAAGAGACCCAGTACTTC.

Regarding this clone: This CDR3 is also generated by other DNA sequences in the sample. V usage is TRBV3-1 (or the pseudogene TRBV3-2) and J usage is TRBJ2-3; D might be TRBD1 or TRBD2, each matching 5 bases. The length of the CDR3 is 12 residues. V was cut by 4 bases and J by 3 bases, with 5 bases left in between. CDR1 LGHDT and CDR2 YNNKEL come from the germline V gene (reference sequence). In nucleotides, the CDR3 is TGTGCCAGCAGCCGGGGGACAGATACGCAGTATTTT. Its translation is CASSRGTDTQYF.

CDR3 sequence reads: CASSPQGQVLNQPQHF. CDR3 in DNA: TGTGCCAGCTCACCTCAGGGACAGGTTCTCAATCAGCCCCAGCATTTT. The chain employs TRBV18 and TRBJ1-5; 8 bases are shared with TRBD1. V lost 3 bases and J lost 3; bases outside the gene matches: 7. This CDR3 spans 16 amino acids. Germline CDR1 and CDR2: KGHSH and LQKENI. Filled out from reference TRBV18 and TRBJ1-5, the complete variable domain reads NAGVMQNPRHLVRRRGQEARLRCSPMKGHSHVYWYRQLPEEGLKFMVYLQKENIIDESGMPKERFSAEFPKEGPSILRIQQVVRGDSAAYFCASSPQGQVLNQPQHFGDGTRLSIL.

The chain employs TRBV29-1 and TRBJ1-1; a possible D gene is TRBD1 (5 bases). Germline loops: CDR1 SQVTM, CDR2 ANQGSEA. CDR3 length equals 14 residues. Trimming shortened V by 7 bases and J by 1 base, and 16 bases separated the two germline ends. DNA for the CDR3: TGCAGCGCACTAAGGGACCGCCAGAACACTGAAGCTTTCTTT. Amino acids: CSALRDRQNTEAFF. Combining the CDR3 with reference TRBV29-1 and TRBJ1-1 gives the whole variable domain SAVISQKPSRDICQRGTSLTIQCQVDSQVTMMFWYRQQPGQSLTLIATANQGSEATYESGFVIDKFPISRPNLTFSTLTVSNMSPEDSSIYLCSALRDRQNTEAFFGQGTRLTVV.

The CDR3 is CASSFSWRNTGELFF. CDR3 in DNA: TGTGCCAGCAGCTTTTCGTGGAGGAACACCGGGGAGCTGTTTTTT. This sequence joins TRBV7-2 and TRBJ2-2; the D is unclear. Trimming removed 3 bases at V and 1 base at J, with 9 bases between. This CDR3 has 15 residues. CDR1 and CDR2 from the germline V gene are SGHTA and FQGNSA.